Below, 21 T cell receptor beta chains from the same sample are listed, as sequenced in a study of OX40 agonist ivuxolimab in advanced cancers. Receptor amplification or capture employed the immunoSEQ multiplex PCR assay. TCRdb holds this immuneACCESS table with in-frame rearrangements only. Some clones are missing; in checked studies, unresolved V genes explain under half, and the rest has no known cause. Present in this sample are about 120,000 clones, roughly nine tenths of which were seen just once. The ten largest clones take up around 0.57% of the sample. The sequences come from CD4+ or CD8+ T cells sorted from blood, collected in a trial of the OX40 agonist ivuxolimab. The receptors derive from an adult with an advanced solid tumor such as melanoma, head and neck, liver or kidney cancer.

This clone has a handful of counts. The genes are TRBV9 and TRBJ2-7; D is possibly TRBD2 (5 bases). The CDR3 totals 14 residues. V shed 4 bases and J shed 6 bases, with 17 bases lying between them. The germline gives CDR1 SGDLS, CDR2 YYNGEE. The CDR3 spells CASSPRGHTIEQYF. CDR3 in DNA: TGTGCCAGCAGCCCTCGAGGGCATACCATCGAGCAGTACTTC.

This clone was seen a handful of times. The V call is TRBV5-1, the J call TRBJ2-2, with 10 positions matching TRBD2. The CDR3 is 16 amino acids. Germline CDR1 is SGHRS and CDR2 is YFSETQ. Trimming at V came to 1 base and at J to 6 bases, leaving 6 bases not matched to a gene. CDR3 sequence (DNA): TGCGCCAGCAGCTTGCAGCTAGCGGGGGTCCCCGGGGAGCTGTTTTTT. This encodes CASSLQLAGVPGELFF. Supplemented by reference TRBV5-1 and TRBJ2-2, the full variable domain reads KAGVTQTPRYLIKTRGQQVTLSCSPISGHRSVSWYQQTPGQGLQFLFEYFSETQRNKGNFPGRFSGRQFSNSRSEMNVSTLELGDSALYLCASSLQLAGVPGELFFGEGSRLTVL.

Concerning this clone: Its ends do not fully match the called genes, so a read error is possible. The V gene is TRBV7-7, the J gene TRBJ2-1; 14 bases line up with TRBD2. This CDR3 has 16 residues. Germline CDR1 is SSHAT and CDR2 is FNYEAQ (reference sequence). The chain's CDR3 is CASSRGLAGVGNEQFF. The DNA of the CDR3 is TGTGCTAGCAGCCGGGGACTAGCGGGGGTAGGCAATGAGCAGTTCTTC.

The rearrangement uses TRBV7-9 and TRBJ1-4; 8 bases map to TRBD1. The germline CDR1 and CDR2 sequences are SEHNR and FQNEAQ (reference sequence). CDR3 length: 14 amino acids. After removal of 6 bases from V and 5 bases from J, the junction contained 5 bases not matched to a gene. The DNA for the CDR3 is TGTGCCAGCAGGGGACAGGTTTCAAATGAAAAACTGTTTTTT. Protein sequence: CASRGQVSNEKLFF.

This chain links TRBV19 with TRBJ1-2, with D unclear. This CDR3 has 12 residues. Deletions cut 6 bases from V and 8 bases from J, with 13 bases between. Per the germline V gene, CDR1 is LNHDA and CDR2 is SQIVND (reference sequence). For the CDR3, the DNA is TGTGCCAGTAGGCCGGGTGGGAAAGGCTACACCTTC. Its protein is CASRPGGKGYTF.

The chain uses TRBV7-9 and TRBJ1-4, with 8 bases matching TRBD1. This CDR3 is built from 14 residues. With 7 bases clipped from V and 8 bases from J, the junction kept 9 bases outside the gene matches. Germline-derived CDR1 and CDR2 are SEHNR and FQNEAQ (reference sequence). For the CDR3, the DNA is TGTGCCAGCACCCCGACAGGGGTCGTGGAAAAACTGTTTTTT. As protein: CASTPTGVVEKLFF.

This rearrangement joins TRBV7-9 to TRBJ2-7, with no clear D. Germline lookup yields CDR1 SEHNR and CDR2 FQNEAQ (reference sequence). V was trimmed by 3 bases and J by 2 bases, leaving 11 bases between them. The CDR3 totals 14 residues. In DNA form, the CDR3 reads TGTGCCAGCAGCTTCACCTCCGTTACCTACGAGCAGTACTTC. Its protein is CASSFTSVTYEQYF.

A few counts support this clone. The V gene is TRBV10-1, the J gene TRBJ2-7; D remains ambiguous. The CDR3 contains 12 residues. The germline V and J ends were trimmed by 3 bases and 0 bases, with 3 bases remaining between them. Germline V gene sequence: CDR1 WNHNN, CDR2 SYGVQD (reference sequence). CDR3 DNA sequence: TGCGCCAGCAGTGACTACTCCTACGAGCAGTACTTC. Encoded protein: CASSDYSYEQYF.

The chain carries TRBV5-8 and TRBJ1-3; TRBD1 is a possible D gene (6 bases). V was trimmed by 0 bases and J by 8 bases, leaving 12 bases between them. The CDR3 length is 14 residues. Germline V CDR1 and CDR2: SGHTS, YDEGEE. For the CDR3, the DNA is TGTGCCAGCAGCTTGGGAACAGGGACGGACACCATATATTTT. Translation: CASSLGTGTDTIYF.

V is TRBV5-5 and J is TRBJ2-7; D perhaps matches TRBD1 (6 bases). V was trimmed by 2 bases and J by 0 bases, leaving 15 bases between them. Germline V gene data show CDR1 as SGHKS and CDR2 as YYEKEE (reference sequence). The CDR3 covers 16 residues. CDR3 DNA: TGTGCCAGCAGCTTAGTAGGGGGTGTCGCCTCCTACGAGCAGTACTTC. Amino acids: CASSLVGGVASYEQYF.

This chain uses TRBV10-1 with TRBJ2-1, with a weak D call TRBD1 (5 bases). Trimming removed 5 bases from V and 2 bases from J, with 13 bases in between. The length of the CDR3 is 15 residues. Germline lookup yields CDR1 WNHNN and CDR2 SYGVQD (reference sequence). The CDR3 loop is CASSSRVWPYNEQFF. DNA for the CDR3: TGCGCCAGCAGTAGCAGGGTGTGGCCCTACAATGAGCAGTTCTTC.

The chain is built from TRBV18 and TRBJ2-7; possibly TRBD1 for D (7 bases). Trimming cost V 2 bases and J 3 bases, with 26 bases left between them. Germline V lookup: CDR1 KGHSH, CDR2 LQKENI. CDR3 length: 19 residues. CDR3 loop: CASSPKGGTVIPPIYEQYF. For the CDR3, the DNA is TGTGCCAGCTCACCAAAGGGCGGGACAGTTATACCCCCCATCTACGAGCAGTACTTC.

The V call is TRBV25-1, the J call TRBJ1-3; D unresolved. Germline V gene data show CDR1 as MGHDK and CDR2 as SYGVNS. The CDR3 is 14 residues long. V lost 8 bases and J lost 0, with 11 bases in between. Written as DNA, the CDR3 is TGTGCCAGCTCTACCCCGGGCTCTGGAAACACCATATATTTT. This translates into CASSTPGSGNTIYF.

The chain links TRBV29-1 to TRBJ1-2; no firm D call. Germline V lookup: CDR1 SQVTM, CDR2 ANQGSEA. This CDR3 spans 13 amino acids. Trimming shortened V by 7 bases and J by 7 bases, and 19 bases separated the two germline ends. CDR3 sequence (DNA): TGCAGCGCCGAATCAGGTTCCGGATTTGGCTACACCTTC. It codes for CSAESGSGFGYTF.

The chain employs TRBV9 and TRBJ2-2; maybe TRBD1 (6 bases). CDR1 and CDR2 (germline): SGDLS, YYNGEE. V lost 3 bases and J lost 0, with 15 bases in between. This CDR3 has 17 residues. Here the CDR3 DNA reads TGTGCCAGCAGCGGGAGACTACAGGGTTCGAACACCGGGGAGCTGTTTTTT. It codes for CASSGRLQGSNTGELFF.

DNA for the CDR3: TGTGCCAGCAGCTTAGAAGAAGCTTTCTTT. Its translation: CASSLEEAFF. The genes are TRBV7-2 and TRBJ1-1; D is uncertain. CDR1 is SGHTA, CDR2 FQGNSA, per germline. This CDR3 is built from 10 residues. Trimming left V 1 base short and J 8 bases short, with 2 bases between.

The rearrangement uses TRBV21-1 and TRBJ2-7; the table assigns TRBD1, which was not confirmed against the DNA. TRBV21-1 is described as a pseudogene. The CDR3 consists of 14 residues. CDR3 coding DNA: TGTGCCAGCAGCGACAGGGGGCAATCCTACGAGCAGTACTTC. Its translation is CASSDRGQSYEQYF.

The chain links TRBV7-9 to TRBJ2-3; maybe TRBD2 (5 bases). CDR3 length: 13 amino acids. Looked up from germline, CDR1 is SEHNR and CDR2 is FQNEAQ (reference sequence). V lost 2 bases, J lost 6 bases, and 9 bases lay in between. This chain's CDR3 is CASSLRGSDTQYF. In DNA form, the CDR3 reads TGTGCCAGCAGCTTACGAGGGAGCGATACGCAGTATTTT.

This clone was recorded a few times. The V and J genes are TRBV9 and TRBJ2-2, with D unresolved. CDR1 is SGDLS and CDR2 is YYNGEE in the germline V gene. The V and J ends lost 0 bases and 7 bases respectively, with 13 bases between them. The CDR3 contains 15 residues. CDR3 in DNA: TGTGCCAGCAGCGTAGAGGTGATCAAGGGCGGGGAGCTGTTTTTT. This sequence encodes CASSVEVIKGGELFF.

The rearrangement uses TRBV5-4 and TRBJ2-2, with 12 bases that match TRBD2. Germline V gives CDR1 SGHNT, CDR2 YYREEE (reference sequence). J was trimmed by 7 bases and V by 4 bases; bases with no gene match: 17. CDR3 length: 19 amino acids. CDR3 amino acids: CASSRGASGGAGRSGELFF. The CDR3 DNA reads as TGTGCCAGCAGCCGCGGAGCTAGCGGGGGGGCCGGTCGAAGCGGGGAGCTGTTTTTT.

The chain recombines TRBV6-1 with TRBJ1-4, with 7 bases fitting TRBD1. Germline values: CDR1 MNHNS, CDR2 SASEGT. The CDR3 contains 12 residues. Trimming removed 8 bases from V and 6 bases from J; junction bases left unmatched: 3. The CDR3 loop is CASSTGDEKLFF. The CDR3 DNA reads TGTGCCAGCTCAACAGGGGATGAAAAACTGTTTTTT.